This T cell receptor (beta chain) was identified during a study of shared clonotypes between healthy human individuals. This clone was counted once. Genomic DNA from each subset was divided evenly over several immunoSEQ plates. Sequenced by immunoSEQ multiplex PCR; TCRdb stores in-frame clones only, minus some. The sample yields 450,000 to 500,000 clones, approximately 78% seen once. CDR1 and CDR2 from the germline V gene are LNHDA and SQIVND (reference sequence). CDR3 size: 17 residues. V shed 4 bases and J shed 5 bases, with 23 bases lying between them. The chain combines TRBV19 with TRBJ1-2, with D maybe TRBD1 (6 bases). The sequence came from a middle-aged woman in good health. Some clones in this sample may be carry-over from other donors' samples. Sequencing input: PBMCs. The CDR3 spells CASSRTVSGSDLYGYTF. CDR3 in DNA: TGTGCCAGTAGTAGGACAGTCTCCGGGTCCGACCTATATGGCTACACCTTC.